This entry concerns a single T cell receptor (beta chain). Libraries were prepared by immunoSEQ multiplex PCR; TCRdb keeps only in-frame clonotypes and omits some of them. Of roughly 150,000 clones listed, around nine tenths are singletons. These data belong to a study of control samples from healthy donors and cancer patients. CDR3 length: 13 amino acids. The V gene lost 8 bases and the J gene lost 1 base, with 11 bases spanning the gap. Germline values: CDR1 SNHLY, CDR2 FYNNEI. The V and J genes are TRBV2 and TRBJ1-1; D remains ambiguous. Sample: blood. The sequence came from a woman aged 25-40 years in good health. As DNA, the CDR3 is TGTGCCAGCTCGAGGTACGGGAACACTGAAGCTTTCTTT. Translation: CASSRYGNTEAFF.